One and the same sample provided the 32 T cell receptor beta chains below, sequenced in a study of post-analysis software for immune sequencing data (dated by TCRdb to between 2014 and 2017). Library preparation was by PCR. The reads were generated on an Illumina HiSeq 2500. To reduce PCR and sequencing biases, unique molecular identifiers were incorporated into the TCR beta cDNA libraries. TCRdb reran the public reads through fastp at Q25 and MiXCR, keeping productive beta chains. Entries that share a CDR3 protein sequence are merged under the most common genes and DNA. For this sample the table gives hundreds of thousands of distinct CDR3 sequences, of which 45% were detected only once. The ten largest clones capture 9% to 13% of the sample. These receptors lack a known antigen. General conclusions and limits of the study: Patients showed significantly higher frequencies than controls for a handful of TRBV segments, among them TRBV5-6, TRBV5-1 and TRBV20-1.

Source material: blood. Receptors were obtained from a girl aged 10 to 17 with multiple sclerosis.

Of note for this clonotype: Its ends do not fully match the called genes, so a read error is possible. The chain recombines TRBV12-3 or TRBV12-4 with TRBJ2-6; 7 nucleotides agree with TRBD1. The CDR3 runs 17 residues. The CDR3 sequence is CASSFGTEKPGANVRTF. CDR3 DNA sequence: TGTGCCAGCAGTTTTGGGACAGAAAAGCCTGGGGCCAACGTCCGGACTTTC.

The count of this clonotype is one. This chain connects TRBV25-1 to TRBJ1-1; tentative D call: TRBD1 (5 bases). Germline CDR1 is MGHDK and CDR2 is SYGVNS. Trimming left V 6 bases short and J 7 bases short, with 15 bases between. The CDR3 runs to 13 residues. The CDR3 spells CASRAGGRLEAFF. The CDR3 DNA reads as TGTGCCAGCAGAGCGGGGGGACGGCTTGAAGCTTTCTTT.

The V gene is TRBV5-1, the J gene TRBJ2-3; D ambiguous. Per the germline V gene, CDR1 is SGHRS and CDR2 is YFSETQ. Trimming removed 5 bases from V and 4 bases from J, with 20 bases in between. The CDR3 sequence is 16 residues long. The CDR3 DNA sequence: TGCGCCAGCAGTTCCGACGGACCTCAGGTCCCAGATACGCAGTATTTT. This encodes CASSSDGPQVPDTQYF. Drawing the rest from reference TRBV5-1 and TRBJ2-3, the complete variable domain is KAGVTQTPRYLIKTRGQQVTLSCSPISGHRSVSWYQQTPGQGLQFLFEYFSETQRNKGNFPGRFSGRQFSNSRSEMNVSTLELGDSALYLCASSSDGPQVPDTQYFGPGTRLTVL.

The chain joins TRBV20-1 to TRBJ2-7, with TRBD1 matching 7 bases. CDR1 DFQATT and CDR2 SNEGSKA come from the germline V gene (reference sequence). The junction had 5 bases not matched to a gene; V was cut back by 3 bases and J by 3 bases. This CDR3 has 13 residues. DNA of the CDR3: TGCAGTGCTAGCGGGACAGTTCACTACGAGCAGTACTTC. The encoded protein is CSASGTVHYEQYF.

This chain joins TRBV20-1 and TRBJ2-1, with D perhaps matching TRBD2 (6 bases). V was trimmed by 6 bases and J by 6 bases, leaving 18 bases between them. Per germline, CDR1 DFQATT and CDR2 SNEGSKA (reference sequence). The CDR3 runs 14 residues. The CDR3 protein is CSAWKRAYRNEQFF. CDR3 nucleotides: TGCAGTGCCTGGAAGCGGGCGTATCGCAATGAGCAGTTCTTC.

J is TRBJ2-1 and V is TRBV5-1; no reliable D call. In germline, CDR1 is SGHRS, CDR2 YFSETQ. The germline V and J ends were trimmed by 0 bases and 9 bases, with 16 bases remaining between them. The CDR3 is made up of 15 amino acids. CDR3 region: CASSLATHLPAEQFF. DNA for the CDR3: TGCGCCAGCAGCTTGGCGACTCACTTACCCGCTGAGCAGTTCTTC.

This clonotype was counted ten times or more. The genes are TRBV20-1 and TRBJ2-6; possible D gene TRBD2, 6 bases. Germline V lookup: CDR1 DFQATT, CDR2 SNEGSKA (reference sequence). The germline V and J ends were trimmed by 3 bases and 0 bases, with 9 bases remaining between them. CDR3 length: 15 residues. In DNA, the CDR3 is TGCAGTGCTAGGGAGGGGAGCTCTGGGGCCAACGTCCTGACTTTC. Translation gives CSAREGSSGANVLTF.

This clonotype was recorded only once. V usage is TRBV4-3 and J usage is TRBJ2-3; D remains ambiguous. With 0 bases removed from V and 7 bases from J, the gap between germline ends came to 8 bases. Per germline, CDR1 LGHNA and CDR2 YSLEER. This CDR3 contains 13 residues. The CDR3 nucleotides are TGCGCCAGCAGCCAAGAACGGGTAAATACGCAGTATTTT. Its protein is CASSQERVNTQYF.

The chain couples TRBV20-1 to TRBJ1-1; 8 positions match TRBD1. In germline, CDR1 is DFQATT, CDR2 SNEGSKA (reference sequence). The CDR3 totals 17 residues. With 0 bases clipped from V and 2 bases from J, the junction kept 11 bases outside the gene matches. The CDR3 reads CSARDGQGSLRNTEAFF. The CDR3 DNA reads TGCAGTGCTAGAGACGGACAGGGTAGTTTAAGAAACACTGAAGCTTTCTTT.

The chain employs TRBV9 and TRBJ1-2; possibly TRBD1 for D (5 bases). The CDR3 runs to 14 residues. Germline loops: CDR1 SGDLS, CDR2 YYNGEE. V was shortened by 7 bases and J by 4 bases, with 17 bases between the two germline ends. CDR3 amino acids: CASGAGSPLYGYTF. CDR3 coding DNA: TGTGCCAGCGGTGCAGGGTCCCCCCTCTATGGCTACACCTTC.

This clonotype appeared many times. The chain uses TRBV7-3 and TRBJ2-1; D ambiguous. Germline V gene sequence: CDR1 SGHTA, CDR2 FQGTGA. Trimming stripped 1 base from V and 8 bases from J, with 3 bases between. The CDR3 contains 11 residues. The CDR3 bases are TGTGCCAGCAGCTTAAGTCATGAGCAGTTCTTC. Protein sequence: CASSLSHEQFF. Based on the CDR3 plus reference TRBV7-3 and TRBJ2-1, the full variable domain is GAGVSQTPSNKVTEKGKYVELRCDPISGHTALYWYRQSLGQGPEFLIYFQGTGAADDSGLPNDRFFAVRPEGSVSTLKIQRTERGDSAVYLCASSLSHEQFFGPGTRLTVL.

The chain has TRBV7-3 and TRBJ2-7; unclear D gene. CDR3 length equals 14 residues. With 2 bases removed from V and 4 bases from J, the gap between germline ends came to 12 bases. Germline CDR1 reads SGHTA; CDR2 reads FQGTGA. This CDR3 reads CASSLGPPLYEQYF. CDR3 DNA: TGTGCCAGCAGCTTAGGGCCCCCGCTGTACGAGCAGTACTTC.

This clonotype was recorded a few times. The gene calls are TRBV5-4 and TRBJ2-1; perhaps D is TRBD1 or TRBD2 (6 bases each). Trimming removed 2 bases from V and 10 bases from J, with 19 bases in between. CDR1 SGHNT and CDR2 YYREEE come from the germline V gene (reference sequence). The CDR3 is made up of 15 amino acids. The CDR3 region has the DNA TGTGCCAGCAGCTTAGGCCGTGGGGGGCGCCAAGAGCAGTTCTTC. It is translated as CASSLGRGGRQEQFF. Variable domain in full (rest from reference TRBV5-4 and TRBJ2-1): ETGVTQSPTHLIKTRGQQVTLRCSSQSGHNTVSWYQQALGQGPQFIFQYYREEENGRGNFPPRFSGLQFPNYSSELNVNALELDDSALYLCASSLGRGGRQEQFFGPGTRLTVL.

V usage is TRBV3-1 and J usage is TRBJ2-7, with D perhaps matching TRBD2 (5 bases). V was clipped by 3 bases and J by 3 bases, with 12 bases between them. The CDR3 spans 14 residues. Germline V lookup: CDR1 LGHDT, CDR2 YNNKEL (reference sequence). The CDR3, as DNA: TGTGCCAGCAGCCAGTACCGGGGTCTCTACGAGCAGTACTTC. Its protein product is CASSQYRGLYEQYF.

The sample holds a few counts of this clonotype. The chain recombines TRBV7-9 with TRBJ2-1; the match to TRBD2 covers 15 bases. V dropped 5 bases and J dropped 7; count of bases not matched to a gene: 9. The CDR3 covers 17 residues. CDR1 and CDR2 (germline): SEHNR, FQNEAQ (reference sequence). The CDR3 coding sequence is TGTGCCAGCAGCCCTCGGACTAGCGGGAGGGTACGTAATGAGCAGTTCTTC. It yields the protein CASSPRTSGRVRNEQFF.

In this sample, this clonotype turned up a few times. The V gene is TRBV4-3, the J gene TRBJ1-6; 8 nucleotides match TRBD1. Trimming removed 4 bases from V and 4 bases from J; junction bases left unmatched: 6. This CDR3 region has 16 residues. Germline V CDR1 and CDR2: LGHNA, YSLEER. DNA for the CDR3: TGCGCCAGCAGCCCGGGACAGGATGGGTATAATTCACCCCTCCACTTT. This sequence encodes CASSPGQDGYNSPLHF.

A few counts support this clonotype. The rearrangement joins TRBV12-3 or TRBV12-4 to TRBJ2-7; D unclear. This CDR3 has 15 amino acids. V was clipped by 5 bases and J by 0 bases, with 14 bases between them. CDR3 sequence: CASSTSDSSSYEQYF. The CDR3 DNA is TGTGCCAGCAGTACCAGCGACTCGAGCTCCTACGAGCAGTACTTC.

This clonotype was detected only a few times. This chain connects TRBV28 to TRBJ1-2; 9 nucleotides agree with TRBD1. CDR1 MDHEN and CDR2 SYDVKM come from the germline V gene. V lost 5 bases to trimming and J lost 0 bases; unmatched junction nucleotides: 4. This CDR3 has 15 amino acids. CDR3 nucleotides: TGTGCCAGCAGTCTAGGGGACAGGGCTAACTATGGCTACACCTTC. Its translation: CASSLGDRANYGYTF.

The V call is TRBV15, the J call TRBJ1-1; TRBD1 might be the D (5 bases). Germline V gene lookup returns CDR1 LNHNV and CDR2 YYDKDF (reference sequence). The CDR3 runs to 15 residues. V lost 0 bases to trimming and J lost 4 bases, with 12 bases between them. The CDR3 spells CATSRDGGLGTEAFF. CDR3 DNA: TGTGCCACCAGCAGAGATGGGGGTCTCGGCACTGAAGCTTTCTTT.

The genes are TRBV7-2 and TRBJ2-1; D is unclear. The end of the DNA is better explained by TRBJ2-7, so the J call may be wrong. CDR3 length: 14 residues. Germline-derived CDR1 and CDR2 are SGHTA and FQGNSA. CDR3 loop: CASSLGSSYNEQYF. The CDR3 DNA sequence: TGTGCCAGCAGCTTAGGATCCTCCTACAATGAGCAGTACTTC.

This clonotype was seen more than once but under ten times. The rearrangement links TRBV20-1 to TRBJ1-5; D not certain. Deletions cut 4 bases from V and 0 bases from J, with 10 bases between. Germline-derived CDR1 and CDR2 are DFQATT and SNEGSKA (reference sequence). The CDR3 is 14 amino acids. The CDR3 DNA is TGCAGTGCTACCCACGGATATAGCAATCAGCCCCAGCATTTT. Its protein is CSATHGYSNQPQHF.

This chain joins TRBV20-1 and TRBJ2-5, with D perhaps matching TRBD2 (5 bases). Between the trimmed V and J ends, which lost 8 bases and 1 base, there was a span of 20 bases. The germline CDR1 and CDR2 sequences are DFQATT and SNEGSKA (reference sequence). The CDR3 is made up of 15 amino acids. The CDR3 protein is CSKEVPATVQETQYF. The CDR3 coding sequence is TGCAGTAAGGAGGTCCCTGCAACGGTCCAAGAGACCCAGTACTTC.

The sample holds a few counts of this clonotype. This chain connects TRBV6-2 or TRBV6-3 to TRBJ2-5; tentative D call: TRBD2 (6 bases). The J call is uncertain, as TRBJ2-7 better fits the DNA end. This CDR3 has 13 amino acids. CDR1 and CDR2 from the germline V gene are MNHEY and SVGEGT. The CDR3 is CASSPGLPNEQYF. CDR3 DNA: TGTGCCAGCAGTCCGGGACTCCCTAACGAGCAGTACTTC.

This clonotype was seen more than once but under ten times. This sequence joins TRBV24-1 and TRBJ2-5; D not resolved. CDR3 length equals 15 residues. Between the trimmed V and J ends, which lost 4 bases and 2 bases, there was a span of 13 bases. In germline, CDR1 is KGHDR, CDR2 SFDVKD. The CDR3 sequence is CATSEGVGPQETQYF. CDR3 sequence (DNA): TGTGCCACCAGTGAGGGCGTCGGACCTCAAGAGACCCAGTACTTC.

The chain links TRBV6-1 to TRBJ2-1; D unresolved. The CDR3 has 14 residues. Germline-derived CDR1 and CDR2 are MNHNS and SASEGT. Trimming pared 2 bases from V and 4 bases from J, leaving 9 bases between. The CDR3 region is CASSEQLSYNEQFF. For the CDR3, the DNA is TGTGCCAGCAGTGAACAGCTCTCTTACAATGAGCAGTTCTTC.

This clonotype has a handful of counts. The rearrangement joins TRBV29-1 to TRBJ1-2; D not certain. Germline CDR1 is SQVTM and CDR2 is ANQGSEA. The CDR3 extends over 13 amino acids. V was clipped by 1 base and J by 5 bases, with 11 bases between them. The CDR3 region is CSVEGEGIYGYTF. The CDR3 DNA is TGCAGCGTTGAAGGGGAGGGAATTTATGGCTACACCTTC. Combining the CDR3 with reference TRBV29-1 and TRBJ1-2 gives the whole variable domain SAVISQKPSRDICQRGTSLTIQCQVDSQVTMMFWYRQQPGQSLTLIATANQGSEATYESGFVIDKFPISRPNLTFSTLTVSNMSPEDSSIYLCSVEGEGIYGYTFGSGTRLTVV.

This chain connects TRBV7-9 to TRBJ2-6, with 8 nucleotides matching TRBD1. CDR1 is SEHNR, CDR2 FQNEAQ, per germline (reference sequence). The CDR3 contains 17 residues. The V segment lost 4 bases and the J segment 0 bases; nucleotides outside the gene matches: 5. The CDR3 DNA follows: TGTGCCAGCAGCTCAGGACAGGGAAACTCTGGGGCCAACGTCCTGACTTTC. Its protein is CASSSGQGNSGANVLTF.

This chain links TRBV12-3 or TRBV12-4 with TRBJ2-5; D is unclear. The V and J ends lost 7 bases and 5 bases respectively, with 14 bases between them. This CDR3 region has 13 residues. The chain's CDR3 is CASTTGPAETQYF. The CDR3 coding sequence is TGTGCCAGCACCACCGGGCCCGCGGAGACCCAGTACTTC.

The chain carries TRBV6-2 or TRBV6-3 and TRBJ1-1; TRBD1 agrees at 8 bases. Losses at the gene ends were 8 bases for V and 5 bases for J; bases not matched to a gene: 13. This CDR3 contains 15 residues. Germline V gives CDR1 MNHEY, CDR2 SVGEGT. The CDR3: CASGPGGAGGTEAFF. In DNA, the CDR3 is TGTGCCAGCGGTCCAGGGGGCGCGGGAGGGACTGAAGCTTTCTTT.

This clonotype was counted between two and nine times. The chain carries TRBV6-1 and TRBJ2-1; TRBD2 matches at 7 bases. The CDR3 extends over 15 amino acids. Germline loops: CDR1 MNHNS, CDR2 SASEGT. Trimming cost V 6 bases and J 6 bases; bases outside gene matches: 11. The CDR3 here is CASSRSWVAGNEQFF. The CDR3 coding sequence is TGTGCCAGCAGCCGGAGTTGGGTAGCGGGCAATGAGCAGTTCTTC.

The chain carries TRBV4-1 and TRBJ2-1, with 13 bases matching TRBD2. Trimming at V came to 5 bases and at J to 5 bases, leaving 15 bases not matched to a gene. CDR3 length equals 19 residues. Germline CDR1 is MGHRA and CDR2 is YSYEKL. DNA of the CDR3: TGCGCCAGCAGCTCGAGTCCCATGGGACTAGCGGGATTCCACAATGAGCAGTTCTTC. Its protein is CASSSSPMGLAGFHNEQFF.

This clonotype was detected only a few times. J is TRBJ2-7 and V is TRBV12-3 or TRBV12-4; D not certain. This CDR3 is 13 amino acids long. Trimming stripped 6 bases from V and 0 bases from J, with 9 bases between. The CDR3 bases are TGTGCCAGCAGCCCTCCTATCTCCTACGAGCAGTACTTC. Protein: CASSPPISYEQYF.